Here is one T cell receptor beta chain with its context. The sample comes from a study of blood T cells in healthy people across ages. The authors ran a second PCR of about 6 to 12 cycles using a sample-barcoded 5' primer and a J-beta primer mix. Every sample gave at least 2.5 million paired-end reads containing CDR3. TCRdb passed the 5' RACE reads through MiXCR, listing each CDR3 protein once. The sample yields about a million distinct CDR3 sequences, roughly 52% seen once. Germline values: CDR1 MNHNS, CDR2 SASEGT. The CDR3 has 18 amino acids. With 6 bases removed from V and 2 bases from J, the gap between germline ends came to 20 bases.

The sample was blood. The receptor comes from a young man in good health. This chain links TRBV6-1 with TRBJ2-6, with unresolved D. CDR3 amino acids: CASRSLRAHYPGANVLTF. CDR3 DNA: TGTGCCAGCAGATCCCTCCGGGCGCATTACCCTGGGGCCAACGTCCTGACTTTC.